This section outlines one T cell receptor beta chain sequence together with its context. These data are taken from a study of graft-versus-host responses after intestinal transplantation. Turning to the study itself: All recipients got anti-thymocyte globulin induction, then tacrolimus and steroids for approximately 3 years.

The method was immunoSEQ multiplex PCR; TCRdb's version includes in-frame clones alone and lacks a portion of them. The table records under 25,000 clones, approximately 86% of them present only once. Looked up from germline, CDR1 is SGHRS and CDR2 is YFSETQ. The CDR3 spans 16 residues. With 3 bases removed from V and 2 bases from J, the gap between germline ends came to 18 bases. The sequence derives from a human patient who received an intestinal transplant, so some T cells may come from the graft donor. The material was bone marrow, obtained approximately 120 days after transplant. The chain employs TRBV5-1 and TRBJ2-7; D is tentatively TRBD1 or TRBD2 (5 bases each). CDR3: CASSSESGTGTYEQYF. The CDR3 DNA reads as TGCGCCAGCAGCTCGGAATCCGGGACGGGGACCTACGAGCAGTACTTC.